Described below is a single T cell receptor (beta chain) sequence and its context. With 60 Vbeta and 13 Jbeta primers, the PCR was carried out. The data were produced by immunoSEQ multiplex PCR, yet TCRdb's version contains in-frame clones alone and is incomplete. The sample has about 94,000 clones, roughly 79% seen once. This specimen belongs to a study of cytomegalovirus exposure and HLA in healthy donors. Material: PBMCs. The sequence derives from a woman in her thirties or forties in good health and CMV-seronegative.

The CDR3 DNA reads TGTGCCAGCAGCCTCGACAGGGTTGCTCAGCCCCAGCATTTT. It translates to CASSLDRVAQPQHF. The chain links TRBV11-2 to TRBJ1-5, with TRBD1 matching over 7 bases. J gave up 6 bases and V 5 bases, and 7 bases lay outside the gene matches. Germline V gives CDR1 SGHAT, CDR2 FQNNGV. The CDR3 sequence is 14 residues long.